Following are 13 T cell receptor beta chains from one sample sequenced in a study of T-cell reconstitution after alpha-beta-depleted transplantation in children. Construction of the TCRbeta library involved unique molecular identifiers. Each CDR3 protein is one row after TCRdb ran MiXCR on the PCR reads. The table has fewer than 130,000 distinct CDR3 sequences, about a tenth seen once; the top ten hold 8% to 9.5%. The sequenced sample was PBMCs from the stem cell graft donor, obtained from the stem cell graft. The receptors were gathered from a human donor who donated a stem cell graft to a child with acute lymphoblastic leukemia.

This clonotype was counted only a few times. This chain joins TRBV2 and TRBJ2-3; 7 bases fit TRBD2. This CDR3 has 19 amino acids. CDR1 is SNHLY, CDR2 FYNNEI, per germline. After removal of 10 bases from V and 0 bases from J, the junction contained 22 bases not matched to a gene. CDR3 DNA: TGTGCCATCTGTTTTCCCCGCGGACGGAGCGGGGCGAGCACAGATACGCAGTATTTT. This translates into CAICFPRGRSGASTDTQYF.

This clonotype was detected ten times or more. V and J are TRBV4-1 and TRBJ2-5; 8 bases fit TRBD2. J gave up 3 bases and V 2 bases, and 8 bases lay outside the gene matches. This CDR3 has 16 residues. CDR1 is MGHRA and CDR2 is YSYEKL in the germline V gene. In DNA, the CDR3 is TGCGCCAGCAGCCAATCCCGGGGAGCGGGAGAAGAGACCCAGTACTTC. Protein sequence: CASSQSRGAGEETQYF.

This clonotype has a count of ten or more. This chain uses TRBV27 with TRBJ1-6, with 11 bases that match TRBD1. The junction had 14 bases not matched to a gene; V was cut back by 4 bases and J by 6 bases. CDR3 length: 19 residues. The germline CDR1 and CDR2 sequences are MNHEY and SMNVEV (reference sequence). Here the CDR3 reads CASSSRTGGAVGGNSPLHF. As DNA, the CDR3 is TGTGCCAGCAGTTCAAGGACAGGGGGCGCCGTGGGGGGTAATTCACCCCTCCACTTT.

This clonotype was observed many times. The J gene is TRBJ1-3, the V gene TRBV9, with D maybe TRBD1 (6 bases). The germline gives CDR1 SGDLS, CDR2 YYNGEE. Trimming cost V 3 bases and J 2 bases, with 12 bases left between them. CDR3 size: 15 residues. CDR3 loop: CASSDRVGAGNTIYF. In nucleotides, the CDR3 is TGTGCCAGCAGCGACAGGGTTGGAGCTGGAAACACCATATATTTT. Full variable domain (missing parts from reference TRBV9 and TRBJ1-3): DSGVTQTPKHLITATGQRVTLRCSPRSGDLSVYWYQQSLDQGLQFLIQYYNGEERAKGNILERFSAQQFPDLHSELNLSSLELGDSALYFCASSDRVGAGNTIYFGEGSWLTVV.

The table lists this clonotype with many counts. The J gene is TRBJ2-7, the V gene TRBV5-1; a weak D match, TRBD1 (6 bases). Germline V lookup: CDR1 SGHRS, CDR2 YFSETQ. The CDR3 is 15 amino acids. Between the trimmed V and J ends, which lost 0 bases and 6 bases, there was a span of 16 bases. The DNA for the CDR3 is TGCGCCAGCAGCTTGGATGGGGGCGCCCGAGGCGAGCAGTACTTC. This codes for CASSLDGGARGEQYF.

This clonotype was found many times. The CDR3 is CASSYSTMASQPNQPQHF. In DNA, the CDR3 is TGTGCCAGCAGTTACTCGACTATGGCTAGCCAGCCCAATCAGCCCCAGCATTTT. The chain carries TRBV6-2 or TRBV6-3 and TRBJ1-5; D is unclear. This CDR3 is built from 18 residues. Germline V gene data show CDR1 as MNHEY and CDR2 as SVGEGT. Trimming cost V 0 bases and J 3 bases, with 18 bases left between them.

This clonotype has ten or more counts. The chain is built from TRBV7-2 and TRBJ2-5; 10 nucleotides line up with TRBD1. Germline values: CDR1 SGHTA, CDR2 FQGNSA. V was clipped by 4 bases and J by 4 bases; unmatched bases: 3. CDR3 length equals 14 residues. CDR3 protein: CASSSDRGGETQYF. The CDR3 nucleotides are TGTGCCAGCAGCTCGGACAGGGGGGGAGAGACCCAGTACTTC.

The sample holds many counts of this clonotype. This rearrangement joins TRBV5-1 to TRBJ2-7; D possibly corresponds to TRBD1 (6 bases). Germline CDR1 reads SGHRS; CDR2 reads YFSETQ. The CDR3 is 15 residues long. The ends were cut back, 4 bases at V and 1 base at J, with 15 bases in the middle. DNA for the CDR3: TGCGCCAGCAGCCCAGGGGACCCGAGTTCCTACGAGCAGTACTTC. Translated: CASSPGDPSSYEQYF.

This clonotype has ten or more counts. The genes are TRBV6-5 and TRBJ1-5, with D unresolved. V lost 4 bases to trimming and J lost 7 bases, with 11 bases between them. CDR1 is MNHEY and CDR2 is SVGAGI in the germline V gene. The CDR3 sequence is 13 residues long. CDR3 bases: TGTGCCAGCAGTTCCACCCCTCTCCAGCCCCAGCATTTT. Translated: CASSSTPLQPQHF.

This clonotype was observed many times. The chain joins TRBV7-2 to TRBJ2-7, with D perhaps TRBD2 (5 bases). CDR1 SGHTA and CDR2 FQGNSA come from the germline V gene. The CDR3 has 14 residues. V lost 5 bases to trimming and J lost 9 bases, with 20 bases between them. In nucleotides, the CDR3 is TGTGCCAGCAGCCGGGAACCTACGGCTTTGGGGCAGTACTTC. It yields the protein CASSREPTALGQYF. The full variable domain, its missing parts supplied by reference TRBV7-2 and TRBJ2-7, is GAGVSQSPSNKVTEKGKDVELRCDPISGHTALYWYRQSLGQGLEFLIYFQGNSAPDKSGLPSDRFSAERTGGSVSTLTIQRTQQEDSAVYLCASSREPTALGQYFGPGTRLTVT.

This clonotype was recorded many times. The DNA of the CDR3 is TGTGCCAGCAGCTTAGTGGGTCAGCCCCAGCATTTT. It specifies CASSLVGQPQHF. The chain uses TRBV7-6 and TRBJ1-5; D unclear. Trimming took 1 base from V and 6 from J, leaving 4 bases between them. CDR3 size: 12 residues. Germline V gene lookup returns CDR1 SGHVS and CDR2 FNYEAQ.

The CDR3 DNA reads as TGCAGCGTTCGGGCCTCCGGGGGGGTCGGTGGCTACACCTTC. It codes for CSVRASGGVGGYTF. The chain combines TRBV29-1 with TRBJ1-2; tentative D call: TRBD1 (5 bases). Trimming shortened V by 5 bases and J by 7 bases, and 20 bases separated the two germline ends. Germline V lookup: CDR1 SQVTM, CDR2 ANQGSEA. The CDR3 is made up of 14 amino acids.

This clonotype showed up many times. The rearrangement joins TRBV7-2 to TRBJ2-2; tentatively, D is TRBD2 (6 bases). V was trimmed by 6 bases and J by 0 bases, leaving 11 bases between them. The CDR3 is 15 residues long. The germline CDR1 and CDR2 sequences are SGHTA and FQGNSA. CDR3 residues: CASRGDFANTGELFF. DNA of the CDR3: TGTGCCAGCAGAGGGGACTTCGCGAACACCGGGGAGCTGTTTTTT.